This entry lists 32 T cell receptor beta chains sequenced from one sample in a study of T-cell memory formation after mild COVID-19. TCRdb re-analysed the 5' RACE reads in MiXCR, keeping a single row per CDR3 protein. The repertoire includes about 210,000 distinct CDR3 sequences, about 11% of them detected once, and under 3.5% sits in the top ten. Material: PBMCs or a T cell subset sorted from them (not recorded which). The receptors come from a young man who had mild COVID-19 (a few samples of this study predate the infection). Cell type and time point are not known.

The chain couples TRBV28 to TRBJ2-2; D is unresolved. CDR1 is MDHEN, CDR2 SYDVKM, per germline. With 7 bases removed from V and 2 bases from J, the gap between germline ends came to 8 bases. The CDR3 covers 13 residues. CDR3 in amino acids: CASTVLNTGELFF. Written as DNA, the CDR3 is TGTGCCAGCACCGTTTTAAACACCGGGGAGCTGTTTTTT. The variable domain in full, with the rest retrieved from reference TRBV28 and TRBJ2-2, is DVKVTQSSRYLVKRTGEKVFLECVQDMDHENMFWYRQDPGLGLRLIYFSYDVKMKEKGDIPEGYSVSREKKERFSLILESASTNQTSMYLCASTVLNTGELFFGEGSRLTVL.

This clonotype was recorded many times. V is TRBV12-3 or TRBV12-4 and J is TRBJ2-1; D gene ambiguous. The V end lost 5 bases, the J end lost 10 bases, and 12 bases lay between the germline ends. The CDR3 runs to 12 residues. The DNA for the CDR3 is TGTGCCAGCAGTACCCGGACCGGCGAGCAGTTCTTC. This sequence encodes CASSTRTGEQFF.

This clonotype was recorded a few times. The rearrangement uses TRBV20-1 and TRBJ1-5, with D maybe TRBD1 (6 bases). Germline V CDR1 and CDR2: DFQATT, SNEGSKA (reference sequence). The CDR3 runs 16 residues. With 3 bases removed from V and 2 bases from J, the gap between germline ends came to 17 bases. DNA for the CDR3: TGCAGTGCTAGTAGGGGGTTGGTGGGCGGCAATCAGCCCCAGCATTTT. It yields the protein CSASRGLVGGNQPQHF.

This clonotype appeared a few times. One junction end disagrees with the germline gene, perhaps due to a read error. Here the CDR3 reads CASSLPGGYQEIQYF. The CDR3 DNA sequence: TGTGCCAGCAGCTTACCAGGGGGGTACCAAGAGATCCAGTACTTC. The V call is TRBV7-9, the J call TRBJ2-5; weak D call: TRBD1 (7 bases). This CDR3 is 15 amino acids long. CDR1 and CDR2 (germline): SEHNR, FQNEAQ (reference sequence).

This clonotype appeared a few times. The chain joins TRBV6-1 to TRBJ1-6; 8 bases agree with TRBD1. The germline V gene encodes CDR1 MNHNS and CDR2 SASEGT. The junction had 7 bases not matched to a gene; V was cut back by 7 bases and J by 5 bases. The CDR3 has 15 amino acids. The CDR3 is CASKRTGQNNSPLHF. CDR3 in DNA: TGTGCCAGCAAGCGGACAGGGCAAAATAATTCACCCCTCCACTTT.

The V call is TRBV5-5, the J call TRBJ1-2; 7 nucleotides align to TRBD1. J gave up 6 bases and V 2 bases, and 7 bases lay outside the gene matches. CDR3 length equals 14 residues. The germline V gene encodes CDR1 SGHKS and CDR2 YYEKEE (reference sequence). CDR3 DNA sequence: TGTGCCAGCAGCTTCCTTACAGGGGTCCATGGCTACACCTTC. Amino acid sequence: CASSFLTGVHGYTF.

This clonotype was observed at least ten times. The chain couples TRBV28 to TRBJ1-5; D ambiguous. Trimming removed 4 bases at V and 8 bases at J, with 15 bases between. The CDR3 spans 14 residues. CDR1 is MDHEN and CDR2 is SYDVKM in the germline V gene. CDR3 nucleotides: TGTGCCAGCAGTTCACCGGCAGTACGAGAGCCCCAGCATTTT. It translates to CASSSPAVREPQHF.

This clonotype has at least ten counts. The V and J genes are TRBV4-2 and TRBJ2-1; no definite D call. The CDR3 covers 14 residues. V gave up 1 base and J gave up 2 bases, with 6 bases separating them. Germline V CDR1 and CDR2: LGHNA, YNFKEQ. DNA of the CDR3: TGTGCCAGCAGCCAAGGTGGGACCTACAATGAGCAGTTCTTC. Residues: CASSQGGTYNEQFF.

V is TRBV6-5 and J is TRBJ2-3; 8 nucleotides match TRBD2. CDR3 length equals 14 residues. CDR1 and CDR2 from the germline V gene are MNHEY and SVGAGI. The V and J ends lost 6 bases and 1 base, in that order; junction bases with no gene match: 3. The CDR3 region is CASRYSGGTDTQYF. CDR3 nucleotides: TGTGCCAGCAGATATAGCGGGGGCACAGATACGCAGTATTTT.

The V gene is TRBV7-2, the J gene TRBJ2-2, with D unclear. Germline-derived CDR1 and CDR2 are SGHTA and FQGNSA. The length of the CDR3 is 14 residues. V was shortened by 3 bases and J by 1 base, with 6 bases between the two germline ends. The CDR3 DNA follows: TGTGCCAGCAGCTTGCAGCAGAACACCGGGGAGCTGTTTTTT. Protein: CASSLQQNTGELFF.

This clonotype has a count of ten or more. The CDR3 DNA is TGCAGTGCTAGATCTACAGCCATCGGCTATGGCTACACCTTC. This translates into CSARSTAIGYGYTF. This chain links TRBV20-1 with TRBJ1-2; D unresolved. Germline V gene lookup returns CDR1 DFQATT and CDR2 SNEGSKA (reference sequence). V lost 2 bases to trimming and J lost 4 bases, with 14 bases between them. This CDR3 is 14 amino acids long.

This clonotype appeared a few times. The gene calls are TRBV7-2 and TRBJ2-3; a weak D match, TRBD1 (5 bases). There are 16 residues in the CDR3. Germline lookup yields CDR1 SGHTA and CDR2 FQGNSA. With 3 bases removed from V and 0 bases from J, the gap between germline ends came to 13 bases. Written as DNA, the CDR3 is TGTGCCAGCAGCTTTGTATGGGGCCAAAGCACAGATACGCAGTATTTT. Translation gives CASSFVWGQSTDTQYF.

The gene calls are TRBV5-1 and TRBJ2-2, with 10 bases matching TRBD2. The germline V gene has CDR1 SGHRS and CDR2 YFSETQ. The V gene end was trimmed by 4 bases and the J gene end by 3 bases; junction bases not matched to a gene: 3. CDR3 length: 15 amino acids. The CDR3 here is CASSLLAGYTGELFF. The CDR3 DNA reads TGCGCCAGCAGCCTACTAGCGGGGTACACCGGGGAGCTGTTTTTT.

This clonotype was detected a few times. The V and J genes are TRBV5-1 and TRBJ2-5; 7 bases align to TRBD1. CDR3 length equals 14 residues. The germline V gene encodes CDR1 SGHRS and CDR2 YFSETQ. V shed 3 bases and J 1 base; nucleotides not matched to a gene: 3. The CDR3 region has the DNA TGCGCCAGCAGCTCACAGGGGACCCAAGAGACCCAGTACTTC. It codes for CASSSQGTQETQYF.

The J gene is TRBJ1-2, the V gene TRBV14; D not certain. The length of the CDR3 is 14 residues. CDR1 is SGHDN, CDR2 FVKESK, per germline. Trimming stripped 7 bases from V and 2 bases from J, with 14 bases between. The CDR3 DNA follows: TGTGCCAGCACCCCGGCGGCAGGAAACTATGGCTACACCTTC. Its protein product is CASTPAAGNYGYTF.

The table lists this clonotype with many counts. The CDR3 coding sequence is TGCAGTGCTATCGGACAGGGCAAGGGTAGCACAGATACGCAGTATTTT. Its protein product is CSAIGQGKGSTDTQYF. The chain recombines TRBV20-1 with TRBJ2-3; 8 bases are a match to TRBD1. From germline, CDR1 is DFQATT and CDR2 SNEGSKA (reference sequence). V was clipped by 4 bases and J by 0 bases; unmatched bases: 9. This CDR3 comprises 16 residues.

This clonotype came up a few times. The chain recombines TRBV18 with TRBJ1-1; no clear D. Germline CDR1 is KGHSH and CDR2 is LQKENI. The germline V and J ends were trimmed by 2 bases and 1 base, with 11 bases remaining between them. The CDR3 is 15 residues long. This chain's CDR3 is CASSPMSIQNTEAFF. Here the CDR3 DNA reads TGTGCCAGCTCACCAATGAGTATACAGAACACTGAAGCTTTCTTT.

In this sample, this clonotype turned up a few times. The V gene is TRBV7-2, the J gene TRBJ1-6; no clear D gene. V lost 8 bases to trimming and J lost 10 bases, with 15 bases between them. The CDR3 has 13 residues. Germline loops: CDR1 SGHTA, CDR2 FQGNSA. CDR3 bases: TGTGCCAGCTCACTTATGACTGGGTCACCCCTCCACTTT. Protein sequence: CASSLMTGSPLHF.

This clonotype occurred a few times. The rearrangement uses TRBV18 and TRBJ1-1; 7 bases line up with TRBD1. V was pared by 8 bases and J by 1 base, with 10 bases of the junction left unmatched. Germline lookup yields CDR1 KGHSH and CDR2 LQKENI. The length of the CDR3 is 15 residues. The CDR3 DNA is TGTGCCAGCGCAGCAGGGGGAAGGAGGAACACTGAAGCTTTCTTT. The encoded protein is CASAAGGRRNTEAFF.

The chain uses TRBV5-4 and TRBJ2-7; D might be TRBD2 (7 bases). The CDR3 is made up of 13 amino acids. V gave up 5 bases and J gave up 7 bases, with 16 bases separating them. Germline CDR1 and CDR2: SGHNT and YYREEE (reference sequence). The DNA of the CDR3 is TGTGCCAGCAGTCTGCGAGGGGGGGGTGAGCAGTACGTC. Its translation: CASSLRGGGEQYV.

V is TRBV4-3 and J is TRBJ2-5; 9 bases map to TRBD2. The CDR3 has 15 residues. Germline V gene lookup returns CDR1 LGHNA and CDR2 YSLEER. Unmatched junction bases numbered 4, after V lost 2 bases and J lost 3 bases. In DNA form, the CDR3 reads TGCGCCAGCAGCCAAACCTTAGCGGGGGAAGAGACCCAGTACTTC. As protein: CASSQTLAGEETQYF.

V gene TRBV7-9 combines with J gene TRBJ1-1; the D is unclear. CDR1 and CDR2 (germline): SEHNR, FQNEAQ (reference sequence). This CDR3 has 14 residues. V was trimmed by 0 bases and J by 1 base, leaving 6 bases between them. As DNA, the CDR3 is TGTGCCAGCAGCTTAGCGGTGAGGAACACTGAAGCTTTCTTT. Residues: CASSLAVRNTEAFF.

This clonotype was recorded many times. This rearrangement joins TRBV11-2 to TRBJ2-5; D is perhaps TRBD2 (5 bases). CDR3 length: 14 amino acids. The V end was cut by 5 bases, the J end by 1 base, with 11 bases between. Germline CDR1 is SGHAT and CDR2 is FQNNGV. The DNA of the CDR3 is TGTGCCAGCAGCGACCGACTATCCCAAGAGACCCAGTACTTC. This encodes CASSDRLSQETQYF.

This clonotype has only one observation. The chain links TRBV25-1 to TRBJ2-6; D is ambiguous. Germline V gene lookup returns CDR1 MGHDK and CDR2 SYGVNS. CDR3 length equals 17 residues. Trimming left V 4 bases short and J 0 bases short, with 13 bases between. The CDR3 spells CASSVEFRSSGANVLTF. As DNA, the CDR3 is TGTGCCAGCAGTGTGGAGTTCCGGAGCTCTGGGGCCAACGTCCTGACTTTC.

This chain joins TRBV6-5 and TRBJ2-5; TRBD1 agrees at 11 bases. The CDR3 length is 16 residues. Germline CDR1 MNHEY, CDR2 SVGAGI. Losses at the gene ends were 6 bases for V and 3 bases for J; bases not matched to a gene: 9. The CDR3 spells CASRSGTGGPEETQYF. For the CDR3, the DNA is TGTGCCAGCAGGTCCGGGACAGGGGGGCCCGAAGAGACCCAGTACTTC.

V is TRBV12-3 or TRBV12-4 and J is TRBJ1-2, with 7 bases that match TRBD1. The CDR3 has 15 residues. Losses at the gene ends were 2 bases for V and 4 bases for J; bases not matched to a gene: 7. The DNA for the CDR3 is TGTGCCAGCAGTTTAATGGTACAGGGGTTCTATGGCTACACCTTC. Translating it yields CASSLMVQGFYGYTF.

The V gene is TRBV5-4, the J gene TRBJ2-2; D gene uncertain. V was clipped by 3 bases and J by 0 bases, with 6 bases between them. Germline V gene data show CDR1 as SGHNT and CDR2 as YYREEE (reference sequence). CDR3 length equals 14 residues. CDR3 sequence reads: CASSSVANTGELFF. The CDR3 DNA reads TGTGCCAGCAGCTCCGTCGCGAACACCGGGGAGCTGTTTTTT.

This clonotype was detected a few times. The rearrangement links TRBV7-2 to TRBJ1-6; D unclear. The V end was cut by 5 bases, the J end by 10 bases, with 18 bases between. Germline V gene lookup returns CDR1 SGHTA and CDR2 FQGNSA. The CDR3 sequence is 15 residues long. CDR3 in DNA: TGTGCCAGCAGCCCCTCAGGAGGAGCGGAATCACCCCTCCACTTT. Residues: CASSPSGGAESPLHF.

This clonotype was recorded many times. The chain employs TRBV7-2 and TRBJ1-6; a possible D gene is TRBD1 (6 bases). Trimming took off 5 bases at V and 1 base at J, with 12 bases between the two ends. Germline V gene data show CDR1 as SGHTA and CDR2 as FQGNSA. The CDR3 totals 16 residues. This CDR3 is CASSQAQGSYNSPLHF. CDR3 DNA sequence: TGTGCCAGCAGCCAAGCCCAGGGGTCCTATAATTCACCCCTCCACTTT.

The chain combines TRBV12-3 or TRBV12-4 with TRBJ2-5, with 8 bases that match TRBD1. V shed 6 bases and J 4 bases; nucleotides not matched to a gene: 7. This CDR3 region has 14 residues. DNA for the CDR3: TGTGCCAGCAGCCGGGACAGGCAAAGAGAGACCCAGTACTTC. Its translation is CASSRDRQRETQYF.

This chain joins TRBV2 and TRBJ2-1; 7 positions agree with TRBD2. Germline CDR1 reads SNHLY; CDR2 reads FYNNEI. This CDR3 region has 17 residues. V lost 3 bases to trimming and J lost 3 bases; unmatched junction nucleotides: 11. DNA of the CDR3: TGTGCCAGCAGTGACATGTCTAGCGGAGGGCGCTACAATGAGCAGTTCTTC. Encoded protein: CASSDMSSGGRYNEQFF.

This clonotype was counted only a few times. This chain links TRBV27 with TRBJ1-1; D might be TRBD1 (5 bases). Trimming left V 4 bases short and J 0 bases short, with 15 bases between. The germline V gene encodes CDR1 MNHEY and CDR2 SMNVEV (reference sequence). This CDR3 has 16 amino acids. The CDR3 here is CASSSFQRGVNTEAFF. As DNA, the CDR3 is TGTGCCAGCAGTTCATTTCAAAGGGGAGTGAACACTGAAGCTTTCTTT.